Below, 29 T cell receptor beta chains from the same sample are listed, as sequenced in a study of early T cells in non-severe SARS-CoV-2 infection. TCRdb re-analysed the 5' RACE reads in MiXCR, keeping a single row per CDR3 protein. The profile shows 65,000 to 90,000 distinct CDR3 sequences, roughly 12% of them singletons. The sequenced sample was whole blood. These receptors were collected from an adult who was a healthcare worker with PCR-confirmed SARS-CoV-2 infection or an uninfected control (not recorded which).

This clonotype has more than one count but fewer than ten. The genes are TRBV5-1 and TRBJ2-2, with D hard to call. Germline V gives CDR1 SGHRS, CDR2 YFSETQ. Trimming shortened V by 7 bases and J by 0 bases, and 13 bases separated the two germline ends. This CDR3 has 15 residues. Here the CDR3 reads CASGVQVPNTGELFF. DNA for the CDR3: TGCGCCAGCGGGGTCCAGGTACCGAACACCGGGGAGCTGTTTTTT.

This clonotype is categorized as medium-sized. This sequence joins TRBV14 and TRBJ1-6; TRBD1 aligns across 9 bases. V was pared by 5 bases and J by 10 bases, with 9 bases of the junction left unmatched. This CDR3 is built from 15 residues. Per the germline V gene, CDR1 is SGHDN and CDR2 is FVKESK. The CDR3 bases are TGTGCCAGCAGCAAACAGGGGGCGGTTGGATCACCCCTCCACTTT. Its protein product is CASSKQGAVGSPLHF. The full variable domain, completed using reference TRBV14 and TRBJ1-6, is EAGVTQFPSHSVIEKGQTVTLRCDPISGHDNLYWYRRVMGKEIKFLLHFVKESKQDESGMPNNRFLAERTGGTYSTLKVQPAELEDSGVYFCASSKQGAVGSPLHFGNGTRLTVT.

This chain links TRBV7-9 with TRBJ2-7, with TRBD2 as a possible D gene (5 bases). The CDR3 covers 15 residues. Germline V gene data show CDR1 as SEHNR and CDR2 as FQNEAQ (reference sequence). The ends were cut back, 4 bases at V and 3 bases at J, with 16 bases in the middle. The CDR3 DNA is TGTGCCAGCAGCTCCAACAGTGCGGGTGGCTACGAGCAGTACTTC. Its protein is CASSSNSAGGYEQYF. Drawing the rest from reference TRBV7-9 and TRBJ2-7, the complete variable domain is DTGVSQNPRHKITKRGQNVTFRCDPISEHNRLYWYRQTLGQGPEFLTYFQNEAQLEKSRLLSDRFSAERPKGSFSTLEIQRTEQGDSAMYLCASSSNSAGGYEQYFGPGTRLTVT.

This clonotype was observed many times. The chain recombines TRBV6-5 with TRBJ2-2; D is ambiguous. CDR3 size: 12 residues. The V end was cut by 8 bases, the J end by 8 bases, with 12 bases between. Germline V lookup: CDR1 MNHEY, CDR2 SVGAGI. CDR3 amino acids: CASQSPRGELFF. The CDR3 DNA follows: TGTGCCAGCCAGTCCCCACGTGGGGAGCTGTTTTTT.

This clonotype has only a few counts. V gene TRBV11-2 combines with J gene TRBJ2-1; tentatively, D is TRBD2 (5 bases). Trimming left V 1 base short and J 1 base short, with 14 bases between. The CDR3 is 17 amino acids. From germline, CDR1 is SGHAT and CDR2 FQNNGV. The CDR3 region is CASSLGRAGPSYNEQFF. The CDR3 DNA reads TGTGCCAGCAGCTTAGGCCGGGCGGGCCCTTCCTACAATGAGCAGTTCTTC.

A few counts support this clonotype. The rearrangement joins TRBV20-1 to TRBJ1-1; weak D call: TRBD1 (6 bases). V shed 6 bases and J shed 12 bases, with 11 bases lying between them. CDR1 and CDR2 (germline): DFQATT, SNEGSKA (reference sequence). This CDR3 spans 9 amino acids. CDR3 coding DNA: TGCAGTGCAAGACAGGAAACTTTCTTT. This encodes CSARQETFF.

This clonotype was picked up many times. The chain couples TRBV20-1 to TRBJ2-5, with TRBD2 matching over 8 bases. Germline V CDR1 and CDR2: DFQATT, SNEGSKA (reference sequence). With 2 bases clipped from V and 2 bases from J, the junction kept 10 bases outside the gene matches. The CDR3 totals 16 residues. The CDR3 region is CSARNWRGELQETQYF. The CDR3 DNA sequence: TGCAGTGCTAGAAATTGGCGGGGGGAGCTTCAAGAGACCCAGTACTTC.

This clonotype is a singleton in its sample. The chain has TRBV29-1 and TRBJ2-5, with 8 positions matching TRBD2. CDR1 is SQVTM, CDR2 ANQGSEA, per germline. With V trimmed by 2 bases and J by 5 bases, 10 bases remained unmatched. The CDR3 contains 15 residues. CDR3 DNA sequence: TGCAGCGTTGAACCTCGTGGTAGCGGGACGGAGACCCAGTACTTC. Its protein is CSVEPRGSGTETQYF.

This clonotype was picked up many times. The rearrangement links TRBV7-6 to TRBJ1-5, with D unresolved. Trimming removed 1 base from V and 8 bases from J, with 9 bases in between. This CDR3 region has 13 residues. The germline CDR1 and CDR2 sequences are SGHVS and FNYEAQ. CDR3 amino acids: CASSLETREPQHF. CDR3 in DNA: TGTGCCAGCAGCTTAGAAACGAGGGAGCCCCAGCATTTT.

This clonotype ranks as medium-sized (0.01 to 0.1%). The chain employs TRBV3-1 and TRBJ2-1, with 7 bases that match TRBD1. The V gene end was trimmed by 3 bases and the J gene end by 4 bases; junction bases not matched to a gene: 6. CDR1 LGHDT and CDR2 YNNKEL come from the germline V gene (reference sequence). This CDR3 is 15 amino acids long. CDR3 sequence reads: CASSHRGLSYNEQFF. The CDR3 coding sequence is TGTGCCAGCAGCCATAGGGGGCTTTCTTACAATGAGCAGTTCTTC.

This clonotype was counted many times. The V call is TRBV7-9, the J call TRBJ2-5, with D maybe TRBD2 (5 bases). Trimming pared 2 bases from V and 7 bases from J, leaving 14 bases between. Germline loops: CDR1 SEHNR, CDR2 FQNEAQ (reference sequence). The CDR3 loop spans 14 amino acids. CDR3 coding DNA: TGTGCCAGCAGCTTAACGGGATCAAGCTTGACCCAGTACTTC. Its protein product is CASSLTGSSLTQYF.

This rearrangement joins TRBV4-1 to TRBJ2-1; the D gene is possibly TRBD2 (6 bases). This CDR3 has 17 residues. Trimming removed 0 bases at V and 3 bases at J, with 15 bases between. CDR1 is MGHRA and CDR2 is YSYEKL in the germline V gene. In DNA, the CDR3 is TGCGCCAGCAGCCAAGATGAGGTCGCGGGACTCTACAATGAGCAGTTCTTC. Amino acids: CASSQDEVAGLYNEQFF.

J is TRBJ2-3 and V is TRBV11-2, with 8 positions matching TRBD2. The CDR3 has 15 amino acids. The ends lost 1 base at V and 3 bases at J; junction bases unmatched: 3. Per the germline V gene, CDR1 is SGHAT and CDR2 is FQNNGV. CDR3 loop: CASSLVGTSTDTQYF. CDR3 sequence (DNA): TGTGCCAGCAGCTTAGTCGGGACTAGTACAGATACGCAGTATTTT.

This clonotype was observed a few times. The chain is built from TRBV9 and TRBJ2-2; unclear D gene. This CDR3 comprises 15 residues. V lost 0 bases and J lost 0, with 6 bases in between. In germline, CDR1 is SGDLS, CDR2 YYNGEE. The CDR3 spells CASSVGGSNTGELFF. In DNA, the CDR3 is TGTGCCAGCAGCGTAGGTGGCTCGAACACCGGGGAGCTGTTTTTT.

Only a few counts were recorded for this clonotype. V and J are TRBV19 and TRBJ1-6; D not certain. Germline CDR1 LNHDA, CDR2 SQIVND (reference sequence). V was shortened by 2 bases and J by 10 bases, with 9 bases between the two germline ends. This CDR3 has 13 residues. The CDR3, as DNA: TGTGCCAGTAGTATAAAGACCGAATCACCCCTCCACTTT. This encodes CASSIKTESPLHF.

This clonotype appeared a few times. The V call is TRBV7-9, the J call TRBJ2-1; 8 bases fit TRBD1. The germline V gene has CDR1 SEHNR and CDR2 FQNEAQ (reference sequence). V shed 2 bases and J 2 bases; nucleotides not matched to a gene: 5. The CDR3 loop spans 16 amino acids. CDR3 DNA sequence: TGTGCCAGCAGCTTAACCCGGGACAGGCCCTACAATGAGCAGTTCTTC. This translates into CASSLTRDRPYNEQFF.

In this sample, this clonotype turned up many times. This chain links TRBV27 with TRBJ1-5; no reliable D call. Germline V gene sequence: CDR1 MNHEY, CDR2 SMNVEV (reference sequence). Trimming pared 6 bases from V and 4 bases from J, leaving 7 bases between. This CDR3 spans 12 amino acids. CDR3 loop: CASRNGNQPQHF. The CDR3 coding sequence is TGTGCCAGCAGGAACGGGAATCAGCCCCAGCATTTT.

In its sample, this clonotype was seen a few times. The chain's CDR3 is CASSPPRVGTDTQYF. The DNA for the CDR3 is TGTGCCAGCAGCCCGCCCAGAGTGGGCACAGATACGCAGTATTTT. V and J are TRBV7-9 and TRBJ2-3, with D hard to call. CDR3 length: 15 amino acids. Germline V CDR1 and CDR2: SEHNR, FQNEAQ (reference sequence). V shed 5 bases and J shed 1 base, with 13 bases lying between them.

This clonotype occurred a few times. This chain joins TRBV6-5 and TRBJ1-2; TRBD1 matches 9 bases. The length of the CDR3 is 15 residues. Germline loops: CDR1 MNHEY, CDR2 SVGAGI. V shed 2 bases, J shed 8 bases, and the junction held 9 bases outside the gene matches. DNA of the CDR3: TGTGCCAGCAGTTACGCCGGGACAGGGCTGGACGGCTACACCTTC. Translation gives CASSYAGTGLDGYTF.

This clonotype was recorded a few times. The chain couples TRBV5-5 to TRBJ2-1, with D perhaps TRBD1 (6 bases). In germline, CDR1 is SGHKS, CDR2 YYEKEE (reference sequence). Trimming pared 2 bases from V and 8 bases from J, leaving 17 bases between. This CDR3 comprises 15 residues. CDR3 nucleotides: TGTGCCAGCAGCTTACTAGGACAGCCCTGGGATGAGCAGTTCTTC. It translates to CASSLLGQPWDEQFF.

Worth noting for this clonotype: One end of the junction varies from germline; a read error may be responsible. The chain links TRBV12-3 or TRBV12-4 to TRBJ2-7; D is unclear. The CDR3 covers 11 residues. For the CDR3, the DNA is TGTGTCAGCAGCCGAGACTACGAGCAGTACTTC. Translation gives CVSSRDYEQYF.

V is TRBV18 and J is TRBJ2-1; 12 positions match TRBD2. The CDR3 is made up of 18 amino acids. CDR1 and CDR2 from the germline V gene are KGHSH and LQKENI. V shed 2 bases, J shed 7 bases, and the junction held 12 bases outside the gene matches. DNA of the CDR3: TGTGCCAGCTCACCAGAACGGACTAGCGGGGTTTTTTGGAATGAGCAGTTCTTC. Protein sequence: CASSPERTSGVFWNEQFF.

This clonotype was counted between two and nine times. The chain employs TRBV2 and TRBJ2-7, with D perhaps matching TRBD1 (6 bases). Looked up from germline, CDR1 is SNHLY and CDR2 is FYNNEI. This CDR3 spans 11 amino acids. Trimming took 5 bases from V and 9 from J, leaving 11 bases between them. The CDR3 region is CASSSQGGQYF. CDR3 in DNA: TGTGCCAGCAGTTCACAGGGTGGGCAGTACTTC.

This clonotype was detected ten times or more. The chain links TRBV3-1 to TRBJ2-5, with 7 bases matching TRBD1. This CDR3 spans 15 amino acids. CDR1 LGHDT and CDR2 YNNKEL come from the germline V gene (reference sequence). V gave up 0 bases and J gave up 6 bases; unmatched junction bases: 7. CDR3 in amino acids: CASSQDIGGGQTQYF. The CDR3 region has the DNA TGTGCCAGCAGCCAAGATATAGGGGGCGGACAGACCCAGTACTTC.

This chain's CDR3 is CSVDGVGGGGSYNEQFF. CDR3 nucleotides: TGCAGCGTCGACGGGGTGGGCGGCGGGGGATCCTACAATGAGCAGTTCTTC. The chain combines TRBV29-1 with TRBJ2-1; TRBD2 aligns across 7 bases. This CDR3 has 17 residues. Germline values: CDR1 SQVTM, CDR2 ANQGSEA. V dropped 6 bases and J dropped 1; count of bases not matched to a gene: 15.

The chain carries TRBV27 and TRBJ1-6; 7 bases fit TRBD1. The CDR3 length is 14 residues. Germline CDR1 reads MNHEY; CDR2 reads SMNVEV (reference sequence). V trimming: 5 bases; J trimming: 10 bases; junction bases outside the gene matches: 8. The CDR3 here is CASSLGTVPSPLHF. CDR3 in DNA: TGTGCCAGCAGTCTCGGGACAGTCCCATCACCCCTCCACTTT.

J is TRBJ2-3 and V is TRBV6-6, with no clear D. The CDR3 loop spans 14 amino acids. Germline CDR1 is MNHNY and CDR2 is SVGAGI (reference sequence). V lost 0 bases and J lost 6, with 10 bases in between. CDR3 residues: CASSYSTRLDTQYF. The CDR3 DNA reads as TGTGCCAGCAGTTACTCGACTCGGCTCGATACGCAGTATTTT.

This clonotype showed up just a few times. The J gene is TRBJ2-5, the V gene TRBV30; unclear D gene. Germline CDR1 GTSNPN, CDR2 SVGIG (reference sequence). V lost 2 bases, J lost 5 bases, and 9 bases lay in between. This CDR3 comprises 12 residues. The CDR3 region is CAWSRYLETQYF. The CDR3 nucleotides read TGTGCCTGGAGTCGGTATTTGGAGACCCAGTACTTC.

This clonotype has ten or more counts. The V call is TRBV10-1, the J call TRBJ2-5; D not resolved. Germline V gene lookup returns CDR1 WNHNN and CDR2 SYGVQD (reference sequence). Trimming cost V 7 bases and J 7 bases, with 4 bases left between them. This CDR3 spans 9 amino acids. CDR3 protein: CASTRTQYF. The CDR3 DNA is TGCGCCAGCACGAGGACCCAGTACTTC.